These 12 T cell receptor beta chains were all obtained from the same sample, sequenced in a study of shared clonotypes between healthy human individuals. Clones were read by immunoSEQ multiplex PCR, and TCRdb kept only the in-frame ones, dropping some. This table holds about 2.1 million clones, roughly 95% found once. CD45RO negativity and positive selection for CCR7 defined naive CD8 cells, a population that excluded terminally differentiated effector memory CD45RA+ cells. The sequenced sample consisted of naive CD8+ T cells from PBMCs. The source of these receptors is a man younger than 35 in good health. Some clones in this sample may be carry-over from other donors' samples.

The genes are TRBV7-3 and TRBJ2-1; D ambiguous. The V end was cut by 7 bases, the J end by 3 bases, with 22 bases between. Germline CDR1 and CDR2: SGHTA and FQGTGA. The CDR3 length is 17 residues. This CDR3 is CASIKIRTPLVYNEQFF. DNA of the CDR3: TGTGCCAGCATCAAAATCCGGACCCCCTTAGTCTACAATGAGCAGTTCTTC.

The chain employs TRBV4-3 and TRBJ2-7, with 11 bases identical to TRBD2. CDR1 and CDR2 from the germline V gene are LGHNA and YSLEER. V was clipped by 3 bases and J by 3 bases; unmatched bases: 1. CDR3 size: 14 residues. CDR3 in amino acids: CASSQGTSGYEQYF. As DNA, the CDR3 is TGCGCCAGCAGCCAGGGGACTAGCGGCTACGAGCAGTACTTC.

V usage is TRBV5-8 and J usage is TRBJ2-1, with D perhaps given as TRBD1 or TRBD2 (5 bases each). The CDR3 extends over 16 amino acids. Germline CDR1 reads SGHTS; CDR2 reads YDEGEE. V was clipped by 0 bases and J by 7 bases, with 17 bases between them. The CDR3 bases are TGTGCCAGCAGCTTGGAGGACTTCAACGGGGCGAATGAGCAGTTCTTC. This codes for CASSLEDFNGANEQFF.

To note about this clone: This same CDR3 is encoded by further DNA sequences in the sample. The gene calls are TRBV27 and TRBJ2-1; D not resolved. Trimming took off 3 bases at V and 0 bases at J, with 6 bases between the two ends. Germline assignment: CDR1 MNHEY and CDR2 SMNVEV (reference sequence). This CDR3 is 14 amino acids long. The DNA for the CDR3 is TGTGCCAGCAGTTTTGGCGGCTCCTACAATGAGCAGTTCTTC. It translates to CASSFGGSYNEQFF.

The rearrangement links TRBV9 to TRBJ1-2; possibly TRBD1 for D (5 bases). The ends were cut back, 0 bases at V and 2 bases at J, with 14 bases in the middle. Germline-derived CDR1 and CDR2 are SGDLS and YYNGEE. This CDR3 is 16 amino acids long. Written as DNA, the CDR3 is TGTGCCAGCAGCGTAGCCAGGGAGTGGGGCAACTATGGCTACACCTTC. Its translation is CASSVAREWGNYGYTF.

The chain joins TRBV28 to TRBJ1-2, with unresolved D. Trimming cost V 5 bases and J 8 bases, with 12 bases left between them. The germline gives CDR1 MDHEN, CDR2 SYDVKM. The CDR3 consists of 12 residues. CDR3 in amino acids: CASSDPSRGYTF. The CDR3 coding sequence is TGTGCCAGCAGTGACCCAAGCAGGGGCTACACCTTC.

V is TRBV7-6 and J is TRBJ2-7; perhaps D is TRBD1 or TRBD2 (6 bases each). The CDR3 sequence is 14 residues long. The germline V and J ends were trimmed by 5 bases and 2 bases, with 13 bases remaining between them. CDR1 is SGHVS, CDR2 FNYEAQ, per germline. The CDR3 coding sequence is TGTGCCAGCAGCCAGAGGGGGGAGACCTACGAGCAGTACTTC. This sequence encodes CASSQRGETYEQYF.

J is TRBJ1-5 and V is TRBV28; D is unresolved. CDR1 MDHEN and CDR2 SYDVKM come from the germline V gene. The CDR3 sequence is 17 residues long. V dropped 3 bases and J dropped 1 base, with 16 bases sitting between them. CDR3 in amino acids: CASSFDEGSGSNQPQHF. The CDR3 nucleotides are TGTGCCAGCAGTTTTGATGAGGGCAGCGGGAGCAATCAGCCCCAGCATTTT.

The J gene is TRBJ2-5, the V gene TRBV2; 10 bases map to TRBD2. Germline V lookup: CDR1 SNHLY, CDR2 FYNNEI. Unmatched junction bases numbered 32, after V lost 8 bases and J lost 2 bases. The CDR3 loop spans 23 amino acids. CDR3 sequence: CASGQIGAGSQREGPRAQETQYF. As DNA, the CDR3 is TGTGCCAGCGGACAGATCGGTGCAGGTTCCCAGCGGGAGGGCCCCCGGGCTCAAGAGACCCAGTACTTC.

The chain has TRBV15 and TRBJ2-3; tentatively, D is TRBD1 (5 bases). Germline CDR1 and CDR2: LNHNV and YYDKDF (reference sequence). The CDR3 sequence is 17 residues long. The ends were cut back, 5 bases at V and 2 bases at J, with 20 bases in the middle. The CDR3 here is CATSDRAPGSVTDTQYF. CDR3 DNA sequence: TGTGCCACCAGCGACAGAGCCCCAGGTAGTGTCACAGATACGCAGTATTTT.

V gene TRBV27 combines with J gene TRBJ2-7; D is undetermined. The CDR3 extends over 14 amino acids. Trimming removed 2 bases from V and 1 base from J, with 9 bases in between. Germline CDR1 MNHEY, CDR2 SMNVEV (reference sequence). CDR3 in DNA: TGTGCCAGCAGTTTAACGCCGGAATCCTACGAGCAGTACTTC. Its translation: CASSLTPESYEQYF.

The chain carries TRBV7-8 and TRBJ2-7; no clear D gene. The length of the CDR3 is 13 residues. Trimming shortened V by 5 bases and J by 6 bases, and 14 bases separated the two germline ends. From germline, CDR1 is SGHVS and CDR2 FQNEAQ. DNA of the CDR3: TGTGCCAGCAGCCCAGGTGGTGGGTCCGAGCAGTACTTC. It encodes CASSPGGGSEQYF.